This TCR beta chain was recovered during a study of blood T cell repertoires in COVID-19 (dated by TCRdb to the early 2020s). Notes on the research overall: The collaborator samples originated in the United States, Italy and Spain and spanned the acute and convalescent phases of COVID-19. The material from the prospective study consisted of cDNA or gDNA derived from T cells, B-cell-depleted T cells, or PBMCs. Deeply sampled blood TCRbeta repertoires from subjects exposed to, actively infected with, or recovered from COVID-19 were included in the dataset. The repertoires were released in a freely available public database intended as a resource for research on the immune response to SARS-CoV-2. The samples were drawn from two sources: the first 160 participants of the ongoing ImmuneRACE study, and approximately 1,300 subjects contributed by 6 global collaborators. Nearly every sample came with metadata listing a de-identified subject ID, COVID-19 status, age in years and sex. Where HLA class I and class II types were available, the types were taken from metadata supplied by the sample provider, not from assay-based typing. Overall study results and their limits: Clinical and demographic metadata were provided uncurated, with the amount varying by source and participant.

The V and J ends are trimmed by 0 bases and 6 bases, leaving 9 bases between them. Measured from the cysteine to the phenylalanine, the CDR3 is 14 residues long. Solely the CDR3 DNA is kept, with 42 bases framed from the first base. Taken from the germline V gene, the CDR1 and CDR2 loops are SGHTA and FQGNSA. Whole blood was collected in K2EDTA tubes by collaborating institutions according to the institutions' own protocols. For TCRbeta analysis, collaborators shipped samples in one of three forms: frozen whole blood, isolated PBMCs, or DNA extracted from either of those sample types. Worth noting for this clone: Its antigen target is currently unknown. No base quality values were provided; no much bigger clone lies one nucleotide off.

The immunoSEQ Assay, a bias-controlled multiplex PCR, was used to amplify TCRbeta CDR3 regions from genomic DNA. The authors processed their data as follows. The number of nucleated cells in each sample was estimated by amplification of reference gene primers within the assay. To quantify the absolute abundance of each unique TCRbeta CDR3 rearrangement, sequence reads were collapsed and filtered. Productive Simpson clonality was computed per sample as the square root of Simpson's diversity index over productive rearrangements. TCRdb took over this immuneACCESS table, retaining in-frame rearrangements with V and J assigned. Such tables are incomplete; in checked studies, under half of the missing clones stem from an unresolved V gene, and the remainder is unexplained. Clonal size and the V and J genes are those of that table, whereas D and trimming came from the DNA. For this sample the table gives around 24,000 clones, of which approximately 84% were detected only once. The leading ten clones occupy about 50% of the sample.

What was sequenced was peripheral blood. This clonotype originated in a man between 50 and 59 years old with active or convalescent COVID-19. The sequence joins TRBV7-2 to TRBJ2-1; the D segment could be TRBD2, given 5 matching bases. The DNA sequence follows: TGTGCCAGCAGCTTAGCGGCGGGTCTCAATGAGCAGTTCTTC. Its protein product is CASSLAAGLNEQFF.